This T cell receptor beta chain was recovered during a study of CD8+CD57+ T cells in acquired aplastic anemia. Genomic DNA constituted the template upon which TCR beta VDJ and CDR3 profiling was performed. TCRdb reprocessed the reads with MiXCR, giving one entry per CDR3 protein. The data hold around 170,000 distinct CDR3 sequences, with approximately 60% observed a single time. The V gene's germline CDR1 is SGHRS and CDR2 YFSETQ. Trimming took 4 bases from V and 8 from J; bases not matched to a gene: 4. This CDR3 has 13 residues. The genes are TRBV5-1 and TRBJ1-1; 11 bases match TRBD1. Sequenced material: sorted CD4+, CD8+, or CD8+CD57+ T cells (not recorded which) from PBMCs. The source is a human donor in good health. Here the CDR3 DNA reads TGCGCCAGCAGCCGGGGACAGGGGGAGGAAGCTTTCTTT. Its translation is CASSRGQGEEAFF.